This TCR beta chain is from a study of blood T cell repertoires in COVID-19. Across the study: Samples representing acute and convalescent COVID-19 were sourced from the United States, Italy and Spain. In each case, the material was cDNA or gDNA derived from T cells, B-cell-depleted T cells, or PBMCs.

Those enrolled in Seattle joined during active infection and were followed longitudinally afterward. In the authors' workflow: How many nucleated cells were present was estimated from reference gene primer amplification. The assay was immunoSEQ multiplex PCR, and TCRdb's table has in-frame clones only and misses some. The V and J calls and clone size come from that table; D and trimming were worked out from the DNA. Among about 160,000 clones listed, 80% to 90% were seen once. CDR1 is SGHRS, CDR2 YFSETQ, per germline. V lost 3 bases to trimming and J lost 5 bases; unmatched junction nucleotides: 6. CDR3 length equals 14 residues.

The origin of this receptor is a woman in her 70s with COVID-19, enrolled during active disease. The rearrangement joins TRBV5-1 to TRBJ2-5; 8 positions agree with TRBD1. The sample consisted of peripheral blood. In DNA, the CDR3 is TGCGCCAGCAGCTCGAAAACAGGGGGTGAGACCCAGTACTTC. As protein: CASSSKTGGETQYF.